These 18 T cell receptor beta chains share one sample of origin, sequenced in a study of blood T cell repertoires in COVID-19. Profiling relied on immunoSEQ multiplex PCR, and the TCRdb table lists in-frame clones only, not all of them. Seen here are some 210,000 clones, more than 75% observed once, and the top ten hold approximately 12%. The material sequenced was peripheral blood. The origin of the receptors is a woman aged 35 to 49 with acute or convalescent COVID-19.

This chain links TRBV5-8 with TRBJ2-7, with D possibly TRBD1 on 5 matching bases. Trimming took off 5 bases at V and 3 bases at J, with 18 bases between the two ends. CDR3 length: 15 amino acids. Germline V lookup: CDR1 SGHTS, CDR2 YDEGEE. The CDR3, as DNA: TGTGCCAGCAGATTGAGGTACAGGTCCCTCTACGAGCAGTACTTC. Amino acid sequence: CASRLRYRSLYEQYF.

CDR3 coding DNA: TGTGCCAGCAGCTTTAGCGGGGCGGGAAATGAGCAGTTCTTC. Amino acids: CASSFSGAGNEQFF. The chain combines TRBV5-6 with TRBJ2-1; 8 bases align to TRBD2. There are 14 residues in the CDR3. Unmatched junction bases numbered 5, after V lost 2 bases and J lost 7 bases. CDR1 is SGHDT and CDR2 is YYEEEE in the germline V gene. The full variable domain, its missing parts supplied by reference TRBV5-6 and TRBJ2-1, is DAGVTQSPTHLIKTRGQQVTLRCSPKSGHDTVSWYQQALGQGPQFIFQYYEEEERQRGNFPDRFSGHQFPNYSSELNVNALLLGDSALYLCASSFSGAGNEQFFGPGTRLTVL.

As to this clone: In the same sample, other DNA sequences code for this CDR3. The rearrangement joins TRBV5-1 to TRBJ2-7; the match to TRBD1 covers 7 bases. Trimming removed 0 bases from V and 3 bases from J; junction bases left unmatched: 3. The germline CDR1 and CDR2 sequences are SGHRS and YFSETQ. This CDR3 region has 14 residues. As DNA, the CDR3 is TGCGCCAGCAGCTTGGACAGGGGCGGCTACGAGCAGTACTTC. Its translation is CASSLDRGGYEQYF.

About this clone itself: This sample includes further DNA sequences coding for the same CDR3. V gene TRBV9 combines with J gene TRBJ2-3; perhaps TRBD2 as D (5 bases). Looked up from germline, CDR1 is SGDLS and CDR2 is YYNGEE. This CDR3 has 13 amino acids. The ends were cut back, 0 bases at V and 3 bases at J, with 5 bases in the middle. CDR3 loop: CASSVGRTDTQYF. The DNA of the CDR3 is TGTGCCAGCAGCGTAGGGAGGACAGATACGCAGTATTTT.

The DNA for the CDR3 is TGTGCCACCAGTGATCCAAGGGACAGGGAAAACGAGCAGTACTTC. This gives the protein CATSDPRDRENEQYF. The chain employs TRBV24-1 and TRBJ2-7, with 9 bases matching TRBD1. The J segment lost 5 bases and the V segment lost 3 bases, leaving 7 bases of the junction unmatched. Germline V gene lookup returns CDR1 KGHDR and CDR2 SFDVKD. The CDR3 is 15 residues long.

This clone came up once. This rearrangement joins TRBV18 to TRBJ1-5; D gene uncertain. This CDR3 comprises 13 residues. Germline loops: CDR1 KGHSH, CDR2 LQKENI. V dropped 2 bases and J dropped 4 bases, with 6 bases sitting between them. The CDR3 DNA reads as TGTGCCAGCTCACCATCCCCAAATCAGCCCCAGCATTTT. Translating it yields CASSPSPNQPQHF. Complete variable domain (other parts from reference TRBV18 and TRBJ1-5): NAGVMQNPRHLVRRRGQEARLRCSPMKGHSHVYWYRQLPEEGLKFMVYLQKENIIDESGMPKERFSAEFPKEGPSILRIQQVVRGDSAAYFCASSPSPNQPQHFGDGTRLSIL.

CDR3 nucleotides: TGCGCCAGCAGCCTTTCCACCGGGACTACCACAGATACGCAGTATTTT. Encoded protein: CASSLSTGTTTDTQYF. V usage is TRBV4-1 and J usage is TRBJ2-3, with 7 bases matching TRBD2. J gave up 2 bases and V 4 bases, and 9 bases lay outside the gene matches. The CDR3 is 16 residues long. Germline V gene lookup returns CDR1 MGHRA and CDR2 YSYEKL.

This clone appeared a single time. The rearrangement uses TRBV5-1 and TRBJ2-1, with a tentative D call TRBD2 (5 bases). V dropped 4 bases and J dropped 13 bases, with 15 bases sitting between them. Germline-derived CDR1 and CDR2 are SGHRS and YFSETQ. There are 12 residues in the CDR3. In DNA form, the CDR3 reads TGCGCCAGCAGCCTCACCTTCGAGGGACAGTTCTTC. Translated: CASSLTFEGQFF.

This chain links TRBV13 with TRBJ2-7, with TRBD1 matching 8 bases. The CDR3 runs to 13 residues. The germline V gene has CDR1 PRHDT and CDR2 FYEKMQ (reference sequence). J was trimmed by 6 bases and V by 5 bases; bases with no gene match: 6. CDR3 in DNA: TGTGCCAGCAGCCCTGCGACAGGGGCCGAGCAGTACTTC. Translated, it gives CASSPATGAEQYF.

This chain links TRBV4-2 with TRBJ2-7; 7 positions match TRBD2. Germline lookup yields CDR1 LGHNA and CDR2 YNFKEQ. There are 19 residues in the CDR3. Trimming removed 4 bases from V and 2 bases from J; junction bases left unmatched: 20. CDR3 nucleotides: TGTGCCAGCAGCCCAACCCCCCTAAGAAATAAGCGGGGAACCTACGAGCAGTACTTC. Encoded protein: CASSPTPLRNKRGTYEQYF.

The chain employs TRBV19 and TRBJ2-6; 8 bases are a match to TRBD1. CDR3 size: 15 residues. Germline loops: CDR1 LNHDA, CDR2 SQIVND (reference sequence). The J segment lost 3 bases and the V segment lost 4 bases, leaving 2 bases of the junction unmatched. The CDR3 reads CASSRQGNGANVLTF. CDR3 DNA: TGTGCCAGTAGTAGACAGGGGAATGGGGCCAACGTCCTGACTTTC.

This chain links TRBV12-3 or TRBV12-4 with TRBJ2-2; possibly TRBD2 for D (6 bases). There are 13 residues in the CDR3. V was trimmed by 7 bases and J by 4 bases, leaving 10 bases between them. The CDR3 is CASTRGTTGELFF. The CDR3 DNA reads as TGTGCCAGCACCCGGGGGACCACCGGGGAGCTGTTTTTT.

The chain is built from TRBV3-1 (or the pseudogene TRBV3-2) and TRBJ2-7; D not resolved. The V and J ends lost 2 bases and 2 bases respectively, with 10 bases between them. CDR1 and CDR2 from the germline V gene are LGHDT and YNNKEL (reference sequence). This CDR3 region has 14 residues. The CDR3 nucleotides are TGTGCCAGCAGCCAATCTGACACCGCCTACGAGCAGTACTTC. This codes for CASSQSDTAYEQYF.

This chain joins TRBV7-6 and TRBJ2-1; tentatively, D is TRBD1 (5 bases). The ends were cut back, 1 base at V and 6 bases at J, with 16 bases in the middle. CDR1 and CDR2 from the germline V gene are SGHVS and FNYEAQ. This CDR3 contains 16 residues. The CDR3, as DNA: TGTGCCAGCAGCTTAGTTTTCAGGGAAACGGGCAATGAGCAGTTCTTC. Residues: CASSLVFRETGNEQFF.

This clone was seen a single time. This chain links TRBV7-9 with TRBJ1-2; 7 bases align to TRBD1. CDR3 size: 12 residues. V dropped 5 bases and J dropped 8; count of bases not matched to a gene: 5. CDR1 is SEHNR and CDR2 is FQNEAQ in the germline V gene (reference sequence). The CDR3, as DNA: TGTGCCAGCAGCCTGGAGGACAGGGGCTACACCTTC. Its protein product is CASSLEDRGYTF.

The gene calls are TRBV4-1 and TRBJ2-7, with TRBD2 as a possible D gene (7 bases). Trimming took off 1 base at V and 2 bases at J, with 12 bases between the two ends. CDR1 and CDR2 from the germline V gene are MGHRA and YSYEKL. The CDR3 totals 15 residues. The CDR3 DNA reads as TGCGCCAGCAGCCAAGCGCGGGGGCCCGCCTACGAGCAGTACTTC. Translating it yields CASSQARGPAYEQYF.

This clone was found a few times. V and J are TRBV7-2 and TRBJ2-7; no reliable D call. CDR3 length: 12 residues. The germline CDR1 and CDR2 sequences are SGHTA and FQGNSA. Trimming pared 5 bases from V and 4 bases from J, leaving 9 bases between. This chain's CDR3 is CASSLQLYEQYF. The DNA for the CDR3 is TGTGCCAGCAGCCTGCAACTTTACGAGCAGTACTTC.

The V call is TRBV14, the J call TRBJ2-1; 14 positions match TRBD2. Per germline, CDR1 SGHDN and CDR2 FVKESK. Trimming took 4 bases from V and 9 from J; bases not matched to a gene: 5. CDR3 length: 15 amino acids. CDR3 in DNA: TGTGCCAGCAGCCCTGGACTAGCGGGGGGAGGTGAGCAGTTCTTC. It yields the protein CASSPGLAGGGEQFF.